These 23 T cell receptor beta chains originate from one sample sequenced in a study of tumor and adjacent non-tumor tissue in lung cancer. The library came from three nested PCR rounds adapted from ARM-PCR protocols. A single record per CDR3 protein comes from TCRdb applying MiXCR to the multiplex PCR reads. The sample contains some 200,000 distinct CDR3 sequences, roughly 70% of which appear only once. No cell sorting was done before RNA was extracted from the tissue. Sequenced input: lung tumor tissue. These receptors were collected from a man aged 55-75 years with non-small cell lung cancer.

About this clonotype: The germline gene is not matched at one end of the junction; a read error may be the cause. The chain uses TRBV6-1 and TRBJ2-5; D is perhaps TRBD2 (5 bases). Germline V gene lookup returns CDR1 MNHNS and CDR2 SASEGT. The CDR3 has 15 residues. Here the CDR3 DNA reads TGTGCCAGCAGTGGTGAGGGCTGGTTCCAAGAAACCCAGTACTTC. Translating it yields CASSGEGWFQETQYF.

This clonotype was observed at least ten times. This sequence joins TRBV11-3 and TRBJ2-3; D might be TRBD1 or TRBD2, each matching 5 bases. The CDR3 has 15 residues. V lost 1 base, J lost 3 bases, and 11 bases lay in between. Germline assignment: CDR1 SGHNT and CDR2 YENEEA. CDR3 residues: CASSLVGTQTDTQYF. CDR3 DNA sequence: TGTGCCAGCAGCTTAGTAGGGACCCAAACAGATACGCAGTATTTT.

Worth noting for this clonotype: An end of the junction does not agree with germline; a read error may underlie this. The rearrangement joins TRBV5-1 to TRBJ1-1, with D possibly TRBD1 on 5 matching bases. The CDR3 is 13 amino acids. Germline lookup yields CDR1 SGHRS and CDR2 YFSETQ. CDR3 amino acids: CASSVEGNTEAFF. For the CDR3, the DNA is TGCGCCAGCAGCGTGGAGGGGAACACTGAAGCATTCTTT.

Of note for this clonotype: The conserved final phenylalanine or tryptophan is absent from the CDR3, which likely points to a read error. The gene calls are TRBV5-6 and TRBJ1-1; unclear D gene. Germline-derived CDR1 and CDR2 are SGHDT and YYEEEE. The CDR3 is 11 residues long. CDR3 nucleotides: TGTGTCAGCAGCTGGTACACTGAAGCTTTCTCT. It is translated as CVSSWYTEAFS.

As to this clonotype: One junction end does not reproduce the germline sequence, and a read error may be involved. The chain joins TRBV11-1 to TRBJ1-2; TRBD1 might be the D (5 bases). The CDR3 length is 13 residues. CDR1 is SGHAT and CDR2 is FQDESV in the germline V gene (reference sequence). The CDR3 DNA reads as TGTGCCAGCAGCATAGGACACAGCTATGGCTACACATTC. Its protein is CASSIGHSYGYTF.

On this clonotype: A much larger clone sits a single nucleotide away, making a read error possible. V usage is TRBV6-5 and J usage is TRBJ1-6; no firm D call. The CDR3 totals 14 residues. The V end lost 6 bases, the J end lost 8 bases, and 14 bases lay between the germline ends. From germline, CDR1 is MNHEY and CDR2 SVGAGI. DNA of the CDR3: TGTGCCAGCAGACCTGCCGCTTCGCATTCACCCCTCCACTTT. Encoded protein: CASRPAASHSPLHF.

Details on this clonotype: A clone one base away is much larger, so this may be a read error. This chain connects TRBV29-1 to TRBJ1-2, with 7 bases lining up with TRBD1. CDR3 length: 12 residues. Germline V CDR1 and CDR2: SQVTM, ANQGSEA. CDR3 region: CSVRQGTLGCTF. The CDR3 DNA reads TGCAGCGTAAGACAGGGAACCCTTGGCTGCACCTTC.

This clonotype was observed a few times. Sequence at one end of the junction differs from germline and may be a read error. This sequence joins TRBV4-1 and TRBJ2-1, with 9 bases lining up with TRBD2. The CDR3 has 19 residues. CDR1 is MGHRA and CDR2 is YSYEKL in the germline V gene. CDR3 nucleotides: TGCGCCAGCAGCCAAGAGGGGTTGCGGGAGGGCCGGTCCTATAATGAGCAGTTCTTC. Translated, it gives CASSQEGLREGRSYNEQFF.

Ten or more counts support this clonotype. The gene calls are TRBV11-2 and TRBJ2-3; either TRBD1 or TRBD2 may fit D (6 bases each). The germline V and J ends were trimmed by 3 bases and 0 bases, with 13 bases remaining between them. CDR1 is SGHAT and CDR2 is FQNNGV in the germline V gene. The CDR3 totals 16 residues. DNA for the CDR3: TGTGCCAGCAGCTTGGGGGCGGGGCCAAGCACAGATACGCAGTATTTT. This translates into CASSLGAGPSTDTQYF. The whole variable domain, filled in from reference TRBV11-2 and TRBJ2-3, reads EAGVAQSPRYKIIEKRQSVAFWCNPISGHATLYWYQQILGQGPKLLIQFQNNGVVDDSQLPKDRFSAERLKGVDSTLKIQPAKLEDSAVYLCASSLGAGPSTDTQYFGPGTRLTVL.

The V gene is TRBV6-2 or TRBV6-3, the J gene TRBJ1-2, with D possibly being TRBD1 (6 bases). With 8 bases removed from V and 8 bases from J, the gap between germline ends came to 24 bases. The CDR3 length is 15 residues. The V gene's germline CDR1 is MNHEY and CDR2 SVGEGT. CDR3 nucleotides: TGTGCCAGCTGTTTATCAACCGGTGCAGGGGAAGGCTACACCTTC. As protein: CASCLSTGAGEGYTF.

In regard to this clonotype: The junction departs from germline at one end; a sequencing error may be responsible. The V call is TRBV11-2, the J call TRBJ2-1, with 10 nucleotides matching TRBD2. Per germline, CDR1 SGHAT and CDR2 FQNNGV. The CDR3 length is 14 residues. In DNA form, the CDR3 reads TGTGTCAGCAGCTCTAGCGGGGGATTCAATGAGCAGTTCTTC. Translation gives CVSSSSGGFNEQFF.

This clonotype has more than one count but fewer than ten. With a much larger clone just one base away, this may be a read error. J is TRBJ2-7 and V is TRBV20-1, with unresolved D. The CDR3 is made up of 12 amino acids. The germline CDR1 and CDR2 sequences are DFQATT and SNEGSKA (reference sequence). CDR3 residues: CNAWLSSYEQYF. CDR3 coding DNA: TGCAATGCTTGGCTGAGCTCCTACGAGCAGTACTTC.

This rearrangement joins TRBV11-2 to TRBJ2-7; D tentatively reads TRBD1 or TRBD2 (6 bases each). The CDR3 spans 14 residues. The germline V gene encodes CDR1 SGHAT and CDR2 FQNNGV. V shed 1 base and J shed 10 bases, with 17 bases lying between them. The CDR3 region is CASSLAGAISEQYF. As DNA, the CDR3 is TGTGCCAGCAGCTTAGCGGGGGCGATATCCGAACAGTACTTC.

This clonotype was recorded only once. This CDR3 is CASRPWTKNTGELFF. The DNA of the CDR3 is TGTGCCAGCCGTCCTTGGACAAAGAACACCGGGGAGCTGTTTTTT. The rearrangement links TRBV12-3 or TRBV12-4 to TRBJ2-2; tentatively, D is TRBD1 (5 bases). V lost 8 bases, J lost 1 base, and 14 bases lay in between. The CDR3 loop spans 15 amino acids.

The rearrangement links TRBV5-1 to TRBJ2-4; maybe TRBD2 (6 bases). Trimming shortened V by 1 base and J by 1 base, and 6 bases separated the two germline ends. This CDR3 is built from 14 residues. CDR1 SGHRS and CDR2 YFSETQ come from the germline V gene. The CDR3 DNA sequence: TGCGCCAGCAGCTTGACTAGCGCCAAAAACATTCAGTACTTC. This codes for CASSLTSAKNIQYF.

This clonotype was observed many times. The chain carries TRBV12-3 or TRBV12-4 and TRBJ1-6; D is possibly TRBD1 (6 bases). V dropped 6 bases and J dropped 9 bases, with 15 bases sitting between them. The CDR3 totals 14 residues. CDR3 protein: CASSLTGIGSPLHF. CDR3 DNA: TGTGCCAGCAGCCTAACAGGGATCGGTTCACCCCTCCACTTT.

This clonotype was observed a handful of times. The chain links TRBV12-3 or TRBV12-4 to TRBJ2-7; 9 bases match TRBD1. With 11 bases clipped from V and 5 bases from J, the junction kept 10 bases outside the gene matches. The CDR3 runs to 13 residues. The CDR3 nucleotides read TGTGCCTCCCGTTGGGGACAGGGTAACGAGCAGTACTTC. Translation: CASRWGQGNEQYF.

The chain's CDR3 is CASSLSGGSRGGYTF. As DNA, the CDR3 is TGTGCCAGCAGCTTAAGTGGAGGATCCCGAGGAGGCTACACCTTC. The chain employs TRBV7-2 and TRBJ1-2, with unresolved D. This CDR3 is built from 15 residues. Germline assignment: CDR1 SGHTA and CDR2 FQGNSA. Trimming left V 2 bases short and J 8 bases short, with 18 bases between.

This clonotype was seen many times. The chain has TRBV11-3 and TRBJ2-2; tentatively, D is TRBD1 or TRBD2 (5 bases each). Germline V lookup: CDR1 SGHNT, CDR2 YENEEA. The V end was cut by 4 bases, the J end by 3 bases, with 9 bases between. This CDR3 contains 14 residues. The CDR3 region has the DNA TGTGCCAGCAGCTCGGGGCCGGACACCGGGGAGCTGTTTTTT. This gives the protein CASSSGPDTGELFF. Variable domain in full (rest from reference TRBV11-3 and TRBJ2-2): EAGVVQSPRYKIIEKKQPVAFWCNPISGHNTLYWYLQNLGQGPELLIRYENEEAVDDSQLPKDRFSAERLKGVDSTLKIQPAELGDSAVYLCASSSGPDTGELFFGEGSRLTVL.

This chain links TRBV10-2 with TRBJ2-1; D is ambiguous. Germline CDR1 WSHSY, CDR2 SAAADI. V gave up 2 bases and J gave up 5 bases, with 4 bases separating them. The CDR3 is 12 amino acids. CDR3 sequence reads: CASSEHNNEQFF. The CDR3 bases are TGCGCCAGCAGTGAGCATAACAATGAGCAGTTCTTC.

For this clonotype: An end of the junction does not agree with germline; a read error may underlie this. The rearrangement links TRBV28 to TRBJ1-1; perhaps TRBD1 as D (6 bases). CDR1 MDHEN and CDR2 SYDVKM come from the germline V gene. This CDR3 is built from 14 residues. CDR3 sequence (DNA): TGTGCCAGCAATTTCGGGGGGCTATACACTGAAACTCTCTTT. It is translated as CASNFGGLYTETLF.

This clonotype was seen just once. Since a much larger clone is just one base distant, this may be a read error. V is TRBV4-1 and J is TRBJ2-3, with a weak D call TRBD2 (6 bases). The CDR3 runs 15 residues. V dropped 5 bases and J dropped 4 bases, with 16 bases sitting between them. CDR1 and CDR2 from the germline V gene are MGHRA and YSYEKL. Here the CDR3 reads CASSTGRGGPDTQYF. The DNA for the CDR3 is TGCGCCAGCAGCACCGGACGGGGAGGTCCAGATACGCAGTATTTT.

CDR3 residues: CSAKGGGRKTQYF. For the CDR3, the DNA is TGCAGTGCTAAGGGCGGGGGGCGAAAGACCCAGTACTTC. The chain couples TRBV20-1 to TRBJ2-5; 8 bases match TRBD2. J was trimmed by 6 bases and V by 4 bases; bases with no gene match: 7. This CDR3 is built from 13 residues. Germline CDR1 DFQATT, CDR2 SNEGSKA (reference sequence).